This T cell receptor beta chain comes out of a study of T cells in Graves' hyperthyroidism and ophthalmopathy. The study, taken as a whole, reports: A model using 13 V-J features told ophthalmopathy apart from stable hyperthyroidism.

Concerning this clonotype: Its antigen remains unidentified.

Ophthalmopathy patients had moderate-to-severe active disease, CAS ≥3, NOSPECS ≥4, and disease duration under 3 months. PBMCs were sourced from over 8.5 ml fresh peripheral blood. Amplification of TCR beta CDR3 regions was performed using RNA transcripts as template. The HTBI set primed first-round TCR CDR3 RT-PCR. MiXCR, run by TCRdb on the multiplex PCR reads, gives a single entry per CDR3 protein. The table has 500,000 to 800,000 distinct CDR3 sequences, approximately 14% seen once. The CDR3 length is 21 residues. CDR1 MDHEN and CDR2 SYDVKM come from the germline V gene. The ends lost 6 bases at V and 1 base at J; junction bases unmatched: 15.

Sequenced: blood. The receptor comes from a woman aged 45 to 65 with Graves' ophthalmopathy. V is TRBV28 and J is TRBJ2-1; 16 positions agree with TRBD2. Here the CDR3 DNA reads TGTGCCAGCAGACCCCCTATATCGGGACTAGCGGGAGGGCCTTCCTACAATGAGCAGTTCTTC. It specifies CASRPPISGLAGGPSYNEQFF.